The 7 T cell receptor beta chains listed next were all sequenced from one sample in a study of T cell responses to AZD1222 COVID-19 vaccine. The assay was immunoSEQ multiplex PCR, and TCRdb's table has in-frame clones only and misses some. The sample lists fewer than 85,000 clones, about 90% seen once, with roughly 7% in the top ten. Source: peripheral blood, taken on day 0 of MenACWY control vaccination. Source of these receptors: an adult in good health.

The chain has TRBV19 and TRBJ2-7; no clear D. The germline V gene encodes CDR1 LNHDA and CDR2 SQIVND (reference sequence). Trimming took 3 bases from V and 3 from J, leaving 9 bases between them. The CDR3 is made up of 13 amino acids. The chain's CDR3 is CASSMVLSYEQYF. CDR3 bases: TGTGCCAGTAGTATGGTTCTTAGCTACGAGCAGTACTTC.

The CDR3 here is CATTRGSTDTQYF. The CDR3 DNA reads TGTGCCACCACTCGTGGATCCACAGATACGCAGTATTTT. This chain joins TRBV24-1 and TRBJ2-3; D gene uncertain. Germline CDR1 is KGHDR and CDR2 is SFDVKD. The CDR3 has 13 amino acids. Trimming pared 8 bases from V and 2 bases from J, leaving 10 bases between.

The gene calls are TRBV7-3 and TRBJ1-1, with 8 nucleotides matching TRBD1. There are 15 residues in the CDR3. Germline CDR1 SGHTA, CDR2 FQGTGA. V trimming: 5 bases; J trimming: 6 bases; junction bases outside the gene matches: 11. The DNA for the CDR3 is TGTGCCAGCAGCCTCACAGGACAGGGTTCCTCTGAAGCTTTCTTT. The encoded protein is CASSLTGQGSSEAFF. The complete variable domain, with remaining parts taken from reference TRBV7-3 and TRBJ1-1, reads GAGVSQTPSNKVTEKGKYVELRCDPISGHTALYWYRQSLGQGPEFLIYFQGTGAADDSGLPNDRFFAVRPEGSVSTLKIQRTERGDSAVYLCASSLTGQGSSEAFFGQGTRLTVV.

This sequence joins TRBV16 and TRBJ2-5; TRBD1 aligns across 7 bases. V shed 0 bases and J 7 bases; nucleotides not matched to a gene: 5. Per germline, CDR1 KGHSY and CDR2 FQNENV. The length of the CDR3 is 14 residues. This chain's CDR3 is CASSQSRGMVTQYF. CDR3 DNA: TGTGCCAGCAGCCAATCCAGGGGGATGGTGACCCAGTACTTC.

In nucleotides, the CDR3 is TGTGCCACCAGCAGGGCGGGTTCCCCCTACGAGCAGTACTTC. Protein product: CATSRAGSPYEQYF. The chain has TRBV15 and TRBJ2-7; a weak D match, TRBD2 (5 bases). The CDR3 sequence is 14 residues long. V shed 3 bases and J shed 2 bases, with 11 bases lying between them. The germline CDR1 and CDR2 sequences are LNHNV and YYDKDF (reference sequence).

The CDR3 sequence is CASSMETGGIQYF. The CDR3 DNA reads TGTGCCAGTAGTATGGAAACAGGCGGCATTCAGTACTTC. V usage is TRBV19 and J usage is TRBJ2-4; perhaps TRBD1 as D (5 bases). The CDR3 has 13 residues. V lost 3 bases and J lost 9, with 12 bases in between. Germline V gene data show CDR1 as LNHDA and CDR2 as SQIVND (reference sequence).

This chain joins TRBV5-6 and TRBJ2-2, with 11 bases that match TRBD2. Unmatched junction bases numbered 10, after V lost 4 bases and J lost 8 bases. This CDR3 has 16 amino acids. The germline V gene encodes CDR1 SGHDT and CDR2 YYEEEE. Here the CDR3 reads CASSGTPTSGIGELFF. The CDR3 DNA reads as TGTGCCAGCAGCGGCACCCCGACTAGCGGGATTGGGGAGCTGTTTTTT. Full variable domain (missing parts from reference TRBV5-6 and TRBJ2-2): DAGVTQSPTHLIKTRGQQVTLRCSPKSGHDTVSWYQQALGQGPQFIFQYYEEEERQRGNFPDRFSGHQFPNYSSELNVNALLLGDSALYLCASSGTPTSGIGELFFGEGSRLTVL.